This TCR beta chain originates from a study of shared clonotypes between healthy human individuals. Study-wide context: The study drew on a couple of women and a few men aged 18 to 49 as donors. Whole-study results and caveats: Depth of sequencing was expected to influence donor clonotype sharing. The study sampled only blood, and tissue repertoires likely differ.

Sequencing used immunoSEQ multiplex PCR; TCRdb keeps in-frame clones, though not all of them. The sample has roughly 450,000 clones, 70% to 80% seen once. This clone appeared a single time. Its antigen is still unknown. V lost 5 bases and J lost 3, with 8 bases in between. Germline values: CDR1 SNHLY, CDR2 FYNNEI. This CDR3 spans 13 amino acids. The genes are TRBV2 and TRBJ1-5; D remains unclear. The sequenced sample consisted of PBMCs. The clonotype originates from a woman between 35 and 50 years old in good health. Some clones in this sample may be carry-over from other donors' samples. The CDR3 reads CASSWANNQPQHF. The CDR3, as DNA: TGTGCCAGCAGTTGGGCCAACAATCAGCCCCAGCATTTT.